The next 7 T cell receptor beta chains were all read from a single sample in a study of blood T cells in healthy people across ages. Primers used in a second PCR of roughly 6 to 11 cycles were a sample-barcoded 5' primer and a J-beta primer mix. TCRdb reanalysed the 5' RACE reads using MiXCR and keeps one entry per CDR3 protein. The table lists approximately 800,000 distinct CDR3 sequences, under 40% of them singletons, with under 15% in the top ten. Input material: blood. The receptors stem from a man aged 18 to 35 in good health.

The genes are TRBV7-9 and TRBJ2-1; no clear D gene. There are 16 residues in the CDR3. The germline V gene has CDR1 SEHNR and CDR2 FQNEAQ (reference sequence). V lost 5 bases, J lost 0 bases, and 14 bases lay in between. Written as DNA, the CDR3 is TGTGCCAGCAGCCCTAACCTAACCGCCTCCTACAATGAGCAGTTCTTC. Translating it yields CASSPNLTASYNEQFF.

This rearrangement joins TRBV30 to TRBJ2-6; TRBD1 aligns across 8 bases. Germline V gives CDR1 GTSNPN, CDR2 SVGIG (reference sequence). This CDR3 is built from 13 residues. Losses at the gene ends were 5 bases for V and 4 bases for J; bases not matched to a gene: 1. CDR3 nucleotides: TGTGCCTGGGACAGGGGAGGGGCCAACGTCCTGACTTTC. It specifies CAWDRGGANVLTF.

This clonotype was seen more than once but under ten times. This chain connects TRBV6-5 to TRBJ2-4; possibly TRBD1 or TRBD2 for D (5 bases each). V was trimmed by 2 bases and J by 0 bases, leaving 14 bases between them. CDR1 and CDR2 from the germline V gene are MNHEY and SVGAGI. The CDR3 consists of 17 residues. CDR3 DNA: TGTGCCAGCAGTTACGGGAAACAGGCGGGAGCCAAAAACATTCAGTACTTC. Its protein product is CASSYGKQAGAKNIQYF.

This sequence joins TRBV6-1 and TRBJ2-1; a weak D match, TRBD1 (6 bases). The V gene's germline CDR1 is MNHNS and CDR2 SASEGT. The V gene lost 8 bases and the J gene lost 3 bases, with 11 bases spanning the gap. This CDR3 region has 13 residues. The CDR3 reads CASRGQIYNEQFF. The DNA for the CDR3 is TGTGCCAGCCGTGGACAGATCTACAATGAGCAGTTCTTC.

A few counts support this clonotype. V gene TRBV7-6 combines with J gene TRBJ2-7; TRBD1 is a possible D gene (6 bases). Deletions cut 8 bases from V and 0 bases from J, with 11 bases between. The germline gives CDR1 SGHVS, CDR2 FNYEAQ. The CDR3 has 13 amino acids. As DNA, the CDR3 is TGTGCCAGCTCACAGGGAATCTCCTACGAGCAGTACTTC. It codes for CASSQGISYEQYF. Supplemented by reference TRBV7-6 and TRBJ2-7, the full variable domain reads GAGVSQSPRYKVTKRGQDVALRCDPISGHVSLYWYRQALGQGPEFLTYFNYEAQQDKSGLPNDRFSAERPEGSISTLTIQRTEQRDSAMYRCASSQGISYEQYFGPGTRLTVT.

V and J are TRBV12-3 or TRBV12-4 and TRBJ1-2, with a weak D call TRBD1 (5 bases). This CDR3 has 13 residues. The V and J ends lost 3 bases and 4 bases respectively, with 9 bases between them. This CDR3 is CASSFVGTYGYTF. CDR3 bases: TGTGCCAGCAGTTTTGTAGGGACCTATGGCTACACCTTC.

This clonotype was observed a handful of times. As DNA, the CDR3 is TGTGCCAGCAGCCAAGAGTCGGTAGCGGGACCCCAAGAGACCCAGTACTTC. This codes for CASSQESVAGPQETQYF. The chain employs TRBV3-1 and TRBJ2-5; 8 nucleotides match TRBD2. Per the germline V gene, CDR1 is LGHDT and CDR2 is YNNKEL (reference sequence). This CDR3 region has 17 residues. Unmatched junction bases numbered 7, after V lost 0 bases and J lost 1 base.